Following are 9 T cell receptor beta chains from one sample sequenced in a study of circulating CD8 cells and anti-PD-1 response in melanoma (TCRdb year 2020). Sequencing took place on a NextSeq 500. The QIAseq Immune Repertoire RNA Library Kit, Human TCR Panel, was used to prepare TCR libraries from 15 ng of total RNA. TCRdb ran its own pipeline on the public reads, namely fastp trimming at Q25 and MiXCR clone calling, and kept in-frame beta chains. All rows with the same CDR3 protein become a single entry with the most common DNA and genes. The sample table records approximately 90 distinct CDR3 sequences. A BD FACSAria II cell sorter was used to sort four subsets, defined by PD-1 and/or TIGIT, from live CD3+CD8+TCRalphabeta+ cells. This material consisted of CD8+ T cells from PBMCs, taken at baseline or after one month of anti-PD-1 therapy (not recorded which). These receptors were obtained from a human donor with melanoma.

The CDR3 DNA sequence: TGTGCCAGCAGTTTACTAGCGGGAGCCTACGAGCAGTACTTC. Protein: CASSLLAGAYEQYF. The chain has TRBV28 and TRBJ2-7; 10 bases map to TRBD2. The CDR3 runs 14 residues. Germline assignment: CDR1 MDHEN and CDR2 SYDVKM. The J segment lost 2 bases and the V segment lost 2 bases, leaving 0 bases of the junction unmatched.

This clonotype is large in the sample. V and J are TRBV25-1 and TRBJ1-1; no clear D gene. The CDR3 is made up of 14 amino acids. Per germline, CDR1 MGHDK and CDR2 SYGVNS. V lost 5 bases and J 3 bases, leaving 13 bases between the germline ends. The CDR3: CASSTLGRDTEAFF. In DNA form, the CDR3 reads TGTGCCAGCAGTACCCTAGGACGGGACACTGAAGCTTTCTTT.

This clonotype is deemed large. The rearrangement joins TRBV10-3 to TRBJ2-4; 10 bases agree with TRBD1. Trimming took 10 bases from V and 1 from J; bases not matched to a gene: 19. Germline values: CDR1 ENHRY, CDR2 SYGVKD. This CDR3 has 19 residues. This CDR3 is CATQPRDRGTPGAKNIQYF. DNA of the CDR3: TGTGCCACCCAACCACGGGACAGGGGAACCCCGGGCGCCAAAAACATTCAGTACTTC.

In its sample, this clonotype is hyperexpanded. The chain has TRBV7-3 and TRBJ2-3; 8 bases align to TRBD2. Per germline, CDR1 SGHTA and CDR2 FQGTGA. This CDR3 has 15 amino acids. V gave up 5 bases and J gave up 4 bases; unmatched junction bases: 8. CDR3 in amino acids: CASSRLALSADTQYF. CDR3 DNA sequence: TGTGCCAGCAGCCGACTAGCGCTTTCAGCAGATACGCAGTATTTT.

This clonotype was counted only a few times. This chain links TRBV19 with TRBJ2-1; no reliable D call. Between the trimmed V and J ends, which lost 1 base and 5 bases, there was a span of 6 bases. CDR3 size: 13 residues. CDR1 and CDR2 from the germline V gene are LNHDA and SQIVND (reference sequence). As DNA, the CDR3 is TGTGCCAGTAGTATAGTGCAGAACAATGAGCAGTTCTTC. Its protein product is CASSIVQNNEQFF.

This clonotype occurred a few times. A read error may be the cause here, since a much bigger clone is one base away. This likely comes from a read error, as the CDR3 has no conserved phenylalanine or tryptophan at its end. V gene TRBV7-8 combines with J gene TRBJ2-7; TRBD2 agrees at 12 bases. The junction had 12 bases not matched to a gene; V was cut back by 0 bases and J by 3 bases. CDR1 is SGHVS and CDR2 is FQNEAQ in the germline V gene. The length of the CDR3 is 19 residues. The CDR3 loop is CASSLATGTSGPWGYEQYS. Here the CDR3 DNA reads TGTGCCAGCAGCTTAGCCACTGGGACTAGCGGGCCTTGGGGCTACGAGCAGTACTCC.

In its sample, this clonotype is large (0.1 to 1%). CDR3 in amino acids: CASSEGLAGLLETQYF. The DNA for the CDR3 is TGTGCCAGCAGTGAGGGACTAGCGGGTCTGTTAGAGACCCAGTACTTC. This chain connects TRBV27 to TRBJ2-5; 12 bases map to TRBD2. V shed 5 bases and J 4 bases; nucleotides not matched to a gene: 8. This CDR3 region has 16 residues. The V gene's germline CDR1 is MNHEY and CDR2 SMNVEV (reference sequence).

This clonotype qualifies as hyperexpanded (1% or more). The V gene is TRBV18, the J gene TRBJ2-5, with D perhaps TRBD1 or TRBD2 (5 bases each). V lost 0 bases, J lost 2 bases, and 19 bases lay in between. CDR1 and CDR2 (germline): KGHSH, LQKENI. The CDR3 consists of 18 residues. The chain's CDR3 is CASSPPVGTGVFQETQYF. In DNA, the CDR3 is TGTGCCAGCTCACCACCAGTCGGGACCGGGGTCTTTCAAGAGACCCAGTACTTC. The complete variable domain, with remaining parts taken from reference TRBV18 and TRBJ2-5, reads NAGVMQNPRHLVRRRGQEARLRCSPMKGHSHVYWYRQLPEEGLKFMVYLQKENIIDESGMPKERFSAEFPKEGPSILRIQQVVRGDSAAYFCASSPPVGTGVFQETQYFGPGTRLLVL.

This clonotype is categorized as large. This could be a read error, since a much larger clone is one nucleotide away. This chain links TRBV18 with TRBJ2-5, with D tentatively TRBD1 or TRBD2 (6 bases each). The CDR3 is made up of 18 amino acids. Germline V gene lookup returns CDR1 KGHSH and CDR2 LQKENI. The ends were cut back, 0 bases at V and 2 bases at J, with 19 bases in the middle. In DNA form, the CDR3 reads TGTGCCAGCTCACCACCAGTCGGGACCGGGGGCTTTCAAGAGACCCAGTACTTC. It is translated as CASSPPVGTGGFQETQYF. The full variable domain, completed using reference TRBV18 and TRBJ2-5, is NAGVMQNPRHLVRRRGQEARLRCSPMKGHSHVYWYRQLPEEGLKFMVYLQKENIIDESGMPKERFSAEFPKEGPSILRIQQVVRGDSAAYFCASSPPVGTGGFQETQYFGPGTRLLVL.